The 18 T cell receptor beta chains below were found in one sample sequenced in a study of shared T cell receptors in the human thymus. The protocol was immunoSEQ multiplex PCR, while the TCRdb copy is restricted to in-frame clones and leaves out a portion. Counted here are hundreds of thousands of clones, about 87% occurring once; the ten biggest clones make up roughly 0.0089%. The same sample was also used in a study of human thymus T cells.

The material sequenced was thymocytes. These receptors originate from a boy under three years old with a congenital heart defect.

This clone was recorded only once. V is TRBV7-8 and J is TRBJ2-7; D is perhaps TRBD2 (6 bases). Germline V CDR1 and CDR2: SGHVS, FQNEAQ. Trimming took 0 bases from V and 3 from J, leaving 27 bases between them. The CDR3 length is 20 residues. CDR3: CASSLACYYHTGEAYYEQYF. DNA for the CDR3: TGTGCCAGCAGCTTAGCTTGCTACTACCATACGGGGGAGGCTTACTACGAGCAGTACTTC.

The rearrangement joins TRBV27 to TRBJ1-1; unclear D gene. Trimming took off 1 base at V and 2 bases at J, with 11 bases between the two ends. Germline CDR1 is MNHEY and CDR2 is SMNVEV (reference sequence). The CDR3 consists of 15 residues. CDR3 residues: CASSLYPGSNTEAFF. In DNA form, the CDR3 reads TGTGCCAGCAGTTTATACCCAGGCTCCAACACTGAAGCTTTCTTT.

The chain employs TRBV9 and TRBJ1-2, with 9 bases fitting TRBD1. Germline-derived CDR1 and CDR2 are SGDLS and YYNGEE. V lost 0 bases, J lost 1 base, and 10 bases stayed unmatched. The CDR3 has 18 amino acids. In nucleotides, the CDR3 is TGTGCCAGCAGCGTAGAGGGGACAGGGAGGTTTATTAACTATGGCTACACCTTC. Translated: CASSVEGTGRFINYGYTF.

The chain links TRBV11-2 to TRBJ2-5, with 10 nucleotides matching TRBD2. The V gene end was trimmed by 1 base and the J gene end by 4 bases; junction bases not matched to a gene: 15. Germline CDR1 reads SGHAT; CDR2 reads FQNNGV. There are 19 residues in the CDR3. CDR3 loop: CASSLGYLAGATKGETQYF. CDR3 DNA sequence: TGTGCCAGCAGCTTAGGCTATCTAGCGGGGGCCACCAAGGGAGAGACCCAGTACTTC.

The chain has TRBV13 and TRBJ2-1; 7 bases line up with TRBD1. This CDR3 is built from 15 residues. Germline assignment: CDR1 PRHDT and CDR2 FYEKMQ (reference sequence). The V and J ends lost 0 bases and 3 bases, in that order; junction bases with no gene match: 2. This CDR3 is CASSLGRQGYNEQFF. CDR3 coding DNA: TGTGCCAGCAGCTTAGGCCGACAGGGCTACAATGAGCAGTTCTTC.

V is TRBV6-1 and J is TRBJ1-5, with unresolved D. Looked up from germline, CDR1 is MNHNS and CDR2 is SASEGT. The CDR3 covers 13 residues. Trimming cost V 6 bases and J 0 bases, with 6 bases left between them. As DNA, the CDR3 is TGTGCCAGCAGCGTAAATAGCAATCAGCCCCAGCATTTT. This gives the protein CASSVNSNQPQHF.

The J gene is TRBJ2-1, the V gene TRBV28; possibly TRBD1 for D (6 bases). Trimming removed 5 bases from V and 5 bases from J, with 19 bases in between. The CDR3 is 16 residues long. Germline V CDR1 and CDR2: MDHEN, SYDVKM. The CDR3 is CASSVLHPGQDNEQFF. The DNA for the CDR3 is TGTGCCAGCAGTGTACTACATCCGGGACAAGACAATGAGCAGTTCTTC.

The chain links TRBV6-1 to TRBJ2-2, with TRBD1 as a possible D gene (5 bases). This CDR3 comprises 19 residues. The germline V gene has CDR1 MNHNS and CDR2 SASEGT. The germline V and J ends were trimmed by 1 base and 3 bases, with 21 bases remaining between them. CDR3 in DNA: TGTGCCAGCAGTGAAGACAACCACTCAAACAGACAGTACACCGGGGAGCTGTTTTTT. This sequence encodes CASSEDNHSNRQYTGELFF.

The chain is built from TRBV9 and TRBJ2-1; D might be TRBD2 (6 bases). V shed 3 bases and J shed 4 bases, with 14 bases lying between them. The CDR3 covers 15 residues. CDR1 SGDLS and CDR2 YYNGEE come from the germline V gene. The CDR3 spells CASSGTLAPYNEQFF. CDR3 nucleotide sequence: TGTGCCAGCAGCGGAACACTAGCCCCTTACAATGAGCAGTTCTTC.

V and J are TRBV15 and TRBJ1-6; D ambiguous. Per germline, CDR1 LNHNV and CDR2 YYDKDF (reference sequence). Trimming took off 3 bases at V and 7 bases at J, with 7 bases between the two ends. The CDR3 totals 13 residues. The CDR3 sequence: CATSRVENSPLHF. CDR3 sequence (DNA): TGTGCCACCAGCAGGGTCGAGAATTCACCCCTCCACTTT.

This clone was counted once. The chain is built from TRBV14 and TRBJ2-1, with 7 bases fitting TRBD2. Germline V gives CDR1 SGHDN, CDR2 FVKESK. The CDR3 is 18 residues long. Trimming took 1 base from V and 8 from J; bases not matched to a gene: 17. The CDR3 DNA reads TGTGCCAGCAGCCAAGTGGTGTCTAGCGGAGGGGAGGGGCATGAGCAGTTCTTC. Amino acids: CASSQVVSSGGEGHEQFF.

V is TRBV5-6 and J is TRBJ2-7, with D possibly TRBD2 on 6 matching bases. This CDR3 is built from 15 residues. CDR1 is SGHDT and CDR2 is YYEEEE in the germline V gene. V lost 3 bases, J lost 0 bases, and 13 bases lay in between. CDR3 DNA sequence: TGTGCCAGCAGCTGGAGGGGTCTAAGCTCCTACGAGCAGTACTTC. It translates to CASSWRGLSSYEQYF. The variable domain in full, with the rest retrieved from reference TRBV5-6 and TRBJ2-7, is DAGVTQSPTHLIKTRGQQVTLRCSPKSGHDTVSWYQQALGQGPQFIFQYYEEEERQRGNFPDRFSGHQFPNYSSELNVNALLLGDSALYLCASSWRGLSSYEQYFGPGTRLTVT.

J is TRBJ2-5 and V is TRBV6-5; TRBD2 aligns across 8 bases. The germline gives CDR1 MNHEY, CDR2 SVGAGI. The CDR3 is 16 residues long. The V segment lost 0 bases and the J segment 4 bases; nucleotides outside the gene matches: 7. The CDR3 sequence: CASSYSPSGWLETQYF. CDR3 in DNA: TGTGCCAGCAGTTACTCGCCTAGCGGGTGGTTAGAGACCCAGTACTTC.

V usage is TRBV30 and J usage is TRBJ2-7; TRBD1 matches 7 bases. The trim removed 3 bases at V and 2 bases at J, leaving 10 bases unmatched. CDR3 length: 15 amino acids. Germline CDR1 GTSNPN, CDR2 SVGIG (reference sequence). The CDR3 loop is CAWSLGPGGPYEQYF. CDR3 nucleotides: TGTGCCTGGAGCCTCGGGCCAGGGGGACCCTACGAGCAGTACTTC. The whole variable domain, filled in from reference TRBV30 and TRBJ2-7, reads SQTIHQWPATLVQPVGSPLSLECTVEGTSNPNLYWYRQAAGRGLQLLFYSVGIGQISSEVPQNLSASRPQDRQFILSSKKLLLSDSGFYLCAWSLGPGGPYEQYFGPGTRLTVT.

The chain combines TRBV5-1 with TRBJ2-5; TRBD1 matches 9 bases. The CDR3 spans 19 residues. The ends lost 3 bases at V and 3 bases at J; junction bases unmatched: 18. Germline assignment: CDR1 SGHRS and CDR2 YFSETQ. In nucleotides, the CDR3 is TGCGCCAGCAGCTCCCCCCGGGACAGGGAAGGGGGTACCAAAGAGACCCAGTACTTC. It specifies CASSSPRDREGGTKETQYF.

The chain links TRBV28 to TRBJ2-7; D may be TRBD1 (5 bases). CDR3 length equals 15 residues. Deletions cut 2 bases from V and 2 bases from J, with 13 bases between. Germline V gives CDR1 MDHEN, CDR2 SYDVKM. CDR3 DNA sequence: TGTGCCAGCAGTTTAATAAAGACAGCCACCTACGAGCAGTACTTC. The encoded protein is CASSLIKTATYEQYF.

This clone was observed a single time. The chain joins TRBV28 to TRBJ2-1, with 7 bases fitting TRBD2. V trimming: 5 bases; J trimming: 0 bases; junction bases outside the gene matches: 7. Germline V gene data show CDR1 as MDHEN and CDR2 as SYDVKM. This CDR3 is 16 amino acids long. The CDR3 protein is CASSQSRDYSYNEQFF. The CDR3 DNA reads as TGTGCCAGCAGTCAGTCCCGGGACTACTCCTACAATGAGCAGTTCTTC.

This chain uses TRBV19 with TRBJ2-7; D possibly corresponds to TRBD2 (6 bases). The V gene's germline CDR1 is LNHDA and CDR2 SQIVND (reference sequence). Trimming took 7 bases from V and 6 from J, leaving 31 bases between them. CDR3 length: 18 residues. The DNA for the CDR3 is TGTGCCAGTACTCAAAACGTATGCCTTCCGGGAGATCCGGGCGAGCAGTACTTC. Translation gives CASTQNVCLPGDPGEQYF.